This T cell receptor beta chain was profiled in a study of spatial heterogeneity in lung cancer. MiXCR, applied by TCRdb to the 5' RACE reads, yields one record per CDR3 protein. The profile shows several thousand distinct CDR3 sequences, around 3.6% of them singletons. The CDR3 sequence is 13 residues long. Germline V lookup: CDR1 KGHDR, CDR2 SFDVKD. This clonotype occurred a few times. At one of its ends the junction is not consistent with the germline gene, which may arise from a read error. This beta chain is a stray sequence in a library constructed for alpha chains; its clone size is not meaningful. Time point reported: sample taken at primary tumor resection. Whole RNA from tumor, nontumor lung or frozen PBMC was sequenced unsorted.

This receptor was taken from a female donor with early-stage non-small cell lung cancer. The sequencing here drew on normal lung tissue next to the tumor, taken at surgery. The chain is built from TRBV24-1 and TRBJ2-3; tentative D call: TRBD2 (5 bases). The CDR3 here is CVTGQEVTDTQYF. CDR3 sequence (DNA): TGTGTCACCGGGCAGGAGGTCACAGATACGCAGTATTTT.